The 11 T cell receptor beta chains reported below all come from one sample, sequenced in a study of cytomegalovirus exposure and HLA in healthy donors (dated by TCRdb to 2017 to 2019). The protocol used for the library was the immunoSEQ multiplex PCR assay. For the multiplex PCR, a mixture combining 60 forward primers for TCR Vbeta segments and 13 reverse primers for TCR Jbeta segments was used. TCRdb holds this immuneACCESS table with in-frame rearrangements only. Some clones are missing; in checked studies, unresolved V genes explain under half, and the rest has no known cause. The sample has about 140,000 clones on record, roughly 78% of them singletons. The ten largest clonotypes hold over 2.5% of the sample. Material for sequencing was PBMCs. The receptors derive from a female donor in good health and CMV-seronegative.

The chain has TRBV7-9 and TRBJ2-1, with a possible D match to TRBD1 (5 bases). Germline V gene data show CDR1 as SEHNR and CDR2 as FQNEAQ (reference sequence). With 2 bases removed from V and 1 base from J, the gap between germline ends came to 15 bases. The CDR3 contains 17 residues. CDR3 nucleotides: TGTGCCAGCAGCTTACCTTCAGGGCATTTTTCCTACAATGAGCAGTTCTTC. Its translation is CASSLPSGHFSYNEQFF.

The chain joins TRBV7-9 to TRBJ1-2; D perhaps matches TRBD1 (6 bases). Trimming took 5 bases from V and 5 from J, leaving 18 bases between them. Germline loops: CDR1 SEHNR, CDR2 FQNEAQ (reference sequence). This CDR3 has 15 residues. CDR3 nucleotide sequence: TGTGCCAGCAGCCTGCTCGGGACACTGGCTTATGGCTACACCTTC. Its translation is CASSLLGTLAYGYTF. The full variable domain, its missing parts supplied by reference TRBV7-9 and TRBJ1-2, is DTGVSQNPRHKITKRGQNVTFRCDPISEHNRLYWYRQTLGQGPEFLTYFQNEAQLEKSRLLSDRFSAERPKGSFSTLEIQRTEQGDSAMYLCASSLLGTLAYGYTFGSGTRLTVV.

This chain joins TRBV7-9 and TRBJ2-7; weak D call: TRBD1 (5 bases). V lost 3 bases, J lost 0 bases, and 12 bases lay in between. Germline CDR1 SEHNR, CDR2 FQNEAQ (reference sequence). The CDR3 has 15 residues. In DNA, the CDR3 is TGTGCCAGCAGCTTTATGGGAAGGGGCTCCTACGAGCAGTACTTC. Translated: CASSFMGRGSYEQYF.

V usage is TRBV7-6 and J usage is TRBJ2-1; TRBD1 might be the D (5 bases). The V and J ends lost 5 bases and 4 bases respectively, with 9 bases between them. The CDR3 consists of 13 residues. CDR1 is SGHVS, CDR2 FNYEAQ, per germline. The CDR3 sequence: CASSGDRYNEQFF. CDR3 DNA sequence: TGTGCCAGCAGCGGCGACAGATACAATGAGCAGTTCTTC.

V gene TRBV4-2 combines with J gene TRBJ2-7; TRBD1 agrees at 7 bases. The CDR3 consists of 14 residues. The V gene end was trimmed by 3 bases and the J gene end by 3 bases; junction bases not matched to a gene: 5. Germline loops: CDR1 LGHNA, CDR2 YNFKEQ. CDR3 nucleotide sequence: TGTGCCAGCAGCCAGGGGGACAGCTTCTACGAGCAGTACTTC. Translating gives CASSQGDSFYEQYF.

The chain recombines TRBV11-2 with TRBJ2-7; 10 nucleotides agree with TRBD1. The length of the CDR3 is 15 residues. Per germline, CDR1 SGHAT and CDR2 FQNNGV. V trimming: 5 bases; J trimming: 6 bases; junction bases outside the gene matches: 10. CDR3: CASSNGGTGASEQYF. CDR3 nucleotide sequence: TGTGCCAGCAGCAATGGGGGGACAGGGGCTTCCGAGCAGTACTTC.

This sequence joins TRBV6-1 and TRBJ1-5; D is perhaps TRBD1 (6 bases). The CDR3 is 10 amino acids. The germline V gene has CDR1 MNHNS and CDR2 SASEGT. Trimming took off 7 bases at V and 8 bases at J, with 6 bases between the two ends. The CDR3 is CASKGEPQHF. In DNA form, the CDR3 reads TGTGCCAGCAAGGGGGAGCCCCAGCATTTT.

In nucleotides, the CDR3 is TGCAGTGCTAGAGATCAGGCGGCTTTCTTT. Its translation: CSARDQAAFF. The J gene is TRBJ1-1, the V gene TRBV20-1, with unresolved D. The V end was cut by 0 bases, the J end by 11 bases, with 7 bases between. The germline gives CDR1 DFQATT, CDR2 SNEGSKA (reference sequence). CDR3 length equals 10 residues.

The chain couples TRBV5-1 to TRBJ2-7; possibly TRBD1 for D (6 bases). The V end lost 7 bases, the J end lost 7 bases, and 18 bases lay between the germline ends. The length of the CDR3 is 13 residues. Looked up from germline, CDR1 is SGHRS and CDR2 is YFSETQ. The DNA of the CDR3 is TGCGCCAGCGGCATTCAGGGGCACCGGGAGCAGTACTTC. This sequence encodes CASGIQGHREQYF.

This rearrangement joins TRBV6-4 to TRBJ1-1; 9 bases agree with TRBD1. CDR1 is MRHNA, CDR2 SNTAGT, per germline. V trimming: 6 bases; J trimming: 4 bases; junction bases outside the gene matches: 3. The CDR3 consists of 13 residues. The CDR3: CASRDRGGTEAFF. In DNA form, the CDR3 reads TGTGCCAGCAGGGACAGGGGAGGCACTGAAGCTTTCTTT.

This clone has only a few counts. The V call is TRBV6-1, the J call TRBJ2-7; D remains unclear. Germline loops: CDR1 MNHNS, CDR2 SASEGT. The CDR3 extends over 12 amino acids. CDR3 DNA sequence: TGTGCTGGAGCAACGACGCCCTACGAGCAGTACTTC. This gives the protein CAGATTPYEQYF.